Below, 4 T cell receptor beta chains from the same sample are listed, as sequenced in a study of identifying expanded T cells in peripheral blood. Here immunoSEQ multiplex PCR was the method, and the copy in TCRdb shows in-frame clones only, minus some. There are about 90,000 clones in the sample; approximately 84% occur only once, and roughly 4% lies in the top ten. Sequencing was performed on blood. The source is a person aged 18 to 75 in good health.

This clone was detected only a few times. This sequence joins TRBV30 and TRBJ1-1; the D gene is possibly TRBD1 (5 bases). Germline V lookup: CDR1 GTSNPN, CDR2 SVGIG (reference sequence). This CDR3 contains 12 residues. Trimming pared 2 bases from V and 6 bases from J, leaving 10 bases between. CDR3 coding DNA: TGTGCCTGGAGTCCTGGACACCCTGAAGCTTTCTTT. It codes for CAWSPGHPEAFF.

This sequence joins TRBV25-1 and TRBJ1-2; D might be TRBD1 (5 bases). The germline gives CDR1 MGHDK, CDR2 SYGVNS. This CDR3 is built from 14 residues. Trimming stripped 4 bases from V and 4 bases from J, with 13 bases between. The DNA of the CDR3 is TGTGCCAGCAGTGTCGGCAGTGGGACCTATGGCTACACCTTC. It specifies CASSVGSGTYGYTF.

The V and J genes are TRBV5-8 and TRBJ2-4, with unresolved D. The germline V gene has CDR1 SGHTS and CDR2 YDEGEE. The CDR3 is 16 residues long. V dropped 4 bases and J dropped 3 bases, with 17 bases sitting between them. The CDR3 reads CASSQGGGNDKNIQYF. The CDR3 DNA reads TGTGCCAGCAGCCAAGGCGGTGGGAATGACAAAAACATTCAGTACTTC.

The chain links TRBV30 to TRBJ2-6; D is undetermined. The V end lost 8 bases, the J end lost 9 bases, and 17 bases lay between the germline ends. The CDR3 is made up of 13 amino acids. The germline V gene has CDR1 GTSNPN and CDR2 SVGIG (reference sequence). CDR3: CASSLGFGNVLTF. CDR3 bases: TGTGCCAGCTCGCTAGGGTTCGGCAACGTCCTGACTTTC.